A selection of T cell receptor beta chains follows, all from one sample in a study of vaccination and CD4 T cells after COVID-19. No cognate antigen is known for these TCRs. A single record per CDR3 protein comes from TCRdb applying MiXCR to the PCR reads. The table has roughly 6,500 distinct CDR3 sequences, under 65% seen once. The specimen was CD4+ T cells from blood, cultured in vitro. The receptors come from a human donor in good health. Both conserved end residues are part of each CDR3. D genes are given only for firm matches. Rows may omit the clone size; those that give it use once, few, many or a size class.

>.|TRBJ1-2|TRBV7-9|.
TGTGCCAGCAGCTTAAGAAGTTCGGGGGCGGGAGGCTACACCTTC
CASSLRSSGAGGYTF
>.|TRBJ1-1|TRBV20-1|.
TGCAGTGCTAGAGAAGGGAGCCAGGTTAACACTGAAGCTTTCTTT
CSAREGSQVNTEAFF
>.|TRBJ1-2|TRBV18|.
TGTGCCAGCTCCCAATCTTCCCACGGCGGGCTTAACTATGGCTACACCTTC
CASSQSSHGGLNYGYTF
>.|TRBJ1-1|TRBV28|.
TGTGCCAGCAGCCTTACATCAGGGGTGAACACTGAAGCTTTCTTT
CASSLTSGVNTEAFF
>.|TRBJ2-7|TRBV28|.
TGTGCCAGCAATTTACAGAGCTCCTACGAGCAGTACTTC
CASNLQSSYEQYF
>.|TRBJ2-1|TRBV30|.
TGTGCCTGGAGATCAAACAGTTACAATGAGCAGTTCTTC
CAWRSNSYNEQFF
>.|TRBJ1-2|TRBV10-3|.
TGTGCCATCAGTGAGTCGATGGCGGGGGCTTCTGGCTACACCTTC
CAISESMAGASGYTF
>once|TRBJ2-3|TRBV7-2|TRBD1
TGTGCCAGCAGCTTAGTGGGGACAGGGTTTATTTGGGATACGCAGTATTTT
CASSLVGTGFIWDTQYF
>.|TRBJ1-2|TRBV4-1|TRBD1
TGCGCCAGCAGCCGCTCCCATACACAGGGGGCTTGGGGCTACACCTTC
CASSRSHTQGAWGYTF
>.|TRBJ2-3|TRBV30|.
TGTGCCTGGAGTGTAGGTACGAGACTAGGTACGCAGTATTTT
CAWSVGTRLGTQYF
>.|TRBJ1-1|TRBV27|.
TGTGCCAGCAGTTCCTACGGGGAGGGGAACACTGAAGCTTTCTTT
CASSSYGEGNTEAFF
>.|TRBJ2-3|TRBV20-1|.
TGCAGTGCTAGAGATCTCGGGAAACCCACAGATACGCAGTATTTT
CSARDLGKPTDTQYF
>.|TRBJ2-1|TRBV11-3|.
TGTGCCAGCAGCCGCTCCGGCGGCTCCTACAATGAGCAGTTCTTC
CASSRSGGSYNEQFF
>.|TRBJ2-4|TRBV20-1|TRBD1
TGCAGTGCCTGGGGACAGGGTGGAAACATTCAGTACTTC
CSAWGQGGNIQYF
>.|TRBJ2-5|TRBV10-3|TRBD2
TGTGCCATCAGTGAGAGGGCGGGAGTTGGGCAGGAGACCCAGTACTTC
CAISERAGVGQETQYF
>.|TRBJ1-2|TRBV29-1|.
TGCAGCGTTGAGCCCCTTACAGGGAAGGGCTACACCTTC
CSVEPLTGKGYTF
>.|TRBJ2-2|TRBV12-3/TRBV12-4|.
TGTGCCAGCAGTTACACCGGGGAGCTGTTTTTT
CASSYTGELFF
>.|TRBJ2-7|TRBV20-1|TRBD2
TGCAGTGCCAATCTAGCGGTCCACGAGCAGTACTTC
CSANLAVHEQYF
>.|TRBJ2-1|TRBV6-2/TRBV6-3|.
TGTGCCAGCAGTTTCGGTTACAATGAGCAGTTCTTC
CASSFGYNEQFF
>.|TRBJ1-5|TRBV5-1|.
TGCGCCAGCAGATCTGGGCCCAACGATCAGCCCCAGCATTTT
CASRSGPNDQPQHF
>.|TRBJ1-1|TRBV10-3|.
TGTGCCATCAGGGGGGGATTGAACACTGAAGCTTTCTTT
CAIRGGLNTEAFF
>.|TRBJ2-3|TRBV7-2|TRBD2
TGTGCCAGCAGCCCACACGCATCCGGGACTAGCGGGAGGCAGTATTTT
CASSPHASGTSGRQYF
>.|TRBJ2-3|TRBV5-1|.
TGCGCCAGCACCTTGGGGGATACGCAGTATTTT
CASTLGDTQYF
>.|TRBJ2-5|TRBV2|TRBD1
TGTGCCGTCGCCCCGGGACAGGGACCAACGGTGGAGACCCAGTACTTC
CAVAPGQGPTVETQYF
>.|TRBJ2-7|TRBV20-1|.
TGCAGTGCTAGAGTCCCGGGGTCCTACGAGCAGTACTTC
CSARVPGSYEQYF
>.|TRBJ2-7|TRBV5-1|.
TGCGCCAGCAGCTTGTGGCAGGGGGGCTCCTACGAGCAGTACTTC
CASSLWQGGSYEQYF
>.|TRBJ2-5|TRBV6-5|.
TGTGCCAGCAGTTACAGCGGCGGAGGGTACCAAGAGACCCAGTACTTC
CASSYSGGGYQETQYF
>few|TRBJ1-2|TRBV6-1|TRBD1
TGTGCCAGCAGTCCGGGACAGAACTATGGCTACACCTTC
CASSPGQNYGYTF
>once|TRBJ2-3|TRBV20-1|TRBD1
TGCAGTGCTAAGGGGGCTAATCTTCTAGATACGCAGTATTTT
CSAKGANLLDTQYF
>.|TRBJ1-3|TRBV19|.
TGTGCCAGTAGTATAGACGGACCTAACACCATATATTTT
CASSIDGPNTIYF
>few|TRBJ1-2|TRBV28|.
TGTGCCAGCAGACTACAGGGTACTCTTAACTATGGCTACACCTTC
CASRLQGTLNYGYTF
>.|TRBJ2-7|TRBV7-2|.
TGTGCCAGCAGCTTAGTAATTCCCCGAATGCGGTCCTACGAGCAGTACTTC
CASSLVIPRMRSYEQYF
>.|TRBJ2-1|TRBV10-1|TRBD1
TGCGCCAGCAGTGAGTCTCAGTTCAGGGGGATCAATGAGCAGTTCTTC
CASSESQFRGINEQFF
>.|TRBJ2-1|TRBV7-2|.
TGTGCCAGCAGCTTAGCGGGGGGAAGGCGGCAGTTCTTC
CASSLAGGRRQFF
>few|TRBJ2-7|TRBV19|.
TGTGCCAGTAGTATGAGGGGAACCTACGAGCAGTACTTC
CASSMRGTYEQYF
>few|TRBJ1-2|TRBV7-9|.
TGTGCCAGCACCTTTAAAGGCAGGGGCGATGGCTACACCTTC
CASTFKGRGDGYTF
>once|TRBJ1-2|TRBV4-3|.
TGCGCCAGCAGCCAAGATGCATCAGGGGTCCCCTATGGCTACACCTTC
CASSQDASGVPYGYTF
>.|TRBJ1-3|TRBV7-2|.
TGTGCCAGCAGCCCTATACGCTCTGGAAACACCATATATTTT
CASSPIRSGNTIYF
>.|TRBJ1-5|TRBV30|TRBD1
TGTGCCTGGAGTTCGACAGGGCTTCAGCCCCAGCATTTT
CAWSSTGLQPQHF
>.|TRBJ1-5|TRBV18|.
TGTGCCAGCTCACCTAGTCAGGGCGGCCGCAATCAGCCCCAGCATTTT
CASSPSQGGRNQPQHF
>.|TRBJ2-1|TRBV6-1|.
TGTGCCCCTCAGGAGGCAGAGGGCAATGAGCAGTTCTTC
CAPQEAEGNEQFF
>.|TRBJ1-2|TRBV10-3|.
TGTGCCATCAGGATACAGGAGGACGGCTATGGCTACACCTTC
CAIRIQEDGYGYTF
>few|TRBJ1-5|TRBV20-1|.
TGCAGTGCTAGAGCAGGGATAGGCAATCAGCCCCAGCATTTT
CSARAGIGNQPQHF
>.|TRBJ2-7|TRBV7-2|TRBD2
TGTGCCAGCAGCAAAGCGGGAGTTCCCTACGAGCAGTACTTC
CASSKAGVPYEQYF
>.|TRBJ2-1|TRBV11-2|TRBD1
TGTGCCAGCAGCAGGGGACAGGGGGCGCCCCGCGAGCAGTTCTTC
CASSRGQGAPREQFF
>.|TRBJ1-4|TRBV5-4|.
TGTGCCAGCAGCCCGGGGGCGCAGGTTGGAGAAAAACTGTTTTTT
CASSPGAQVGEKLFF
>.|TRBJ1-2|TRBV12-3/TRBV12-4|.
TGTGCCAGCAGTGGACGAGGCGGGGGCTTAGGGTATGGCTACACCTTC
CASSGRGGGLGYGYTF
>.|TRBJ2-5|TRBV15|TRBD2
TGTGCCACCAGCAGAGATCATTTGTTTTCCAGCGGGACCCAAGAGACCCAGTACTTC
CATSRDHLFSSGTQETQYF